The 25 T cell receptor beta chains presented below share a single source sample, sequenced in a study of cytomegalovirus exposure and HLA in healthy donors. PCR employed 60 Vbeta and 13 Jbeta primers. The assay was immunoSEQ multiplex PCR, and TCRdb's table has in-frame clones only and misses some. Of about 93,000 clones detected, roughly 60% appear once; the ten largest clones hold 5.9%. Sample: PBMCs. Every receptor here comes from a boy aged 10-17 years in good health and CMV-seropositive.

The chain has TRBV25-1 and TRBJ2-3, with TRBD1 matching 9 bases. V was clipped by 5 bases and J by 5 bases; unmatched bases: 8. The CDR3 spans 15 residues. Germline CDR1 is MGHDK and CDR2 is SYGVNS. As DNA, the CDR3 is TGTGCCAGCAGTCACCGGGACAGGGCGAAAGATACGCAGTATTTT. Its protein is CASSHRDRAKDTQYF.

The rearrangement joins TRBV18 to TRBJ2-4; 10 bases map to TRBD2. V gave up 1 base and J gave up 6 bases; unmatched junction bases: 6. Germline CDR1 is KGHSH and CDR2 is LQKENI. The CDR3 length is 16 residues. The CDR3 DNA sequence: TGTGCCAGCTCACCACGTGCTAGCGGGAGAGGAAACATTCAGTACTTC. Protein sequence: CASSPRASGRGNIQYF.

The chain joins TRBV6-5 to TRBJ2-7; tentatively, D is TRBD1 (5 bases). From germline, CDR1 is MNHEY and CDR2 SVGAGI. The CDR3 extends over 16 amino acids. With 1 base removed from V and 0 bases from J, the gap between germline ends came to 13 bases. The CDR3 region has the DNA TGTGCCAGCAGTTACTTGTACAGGCAAAGCTCCTACGAGCAGTACTTC. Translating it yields CASSYLYRQSSYEQYF.

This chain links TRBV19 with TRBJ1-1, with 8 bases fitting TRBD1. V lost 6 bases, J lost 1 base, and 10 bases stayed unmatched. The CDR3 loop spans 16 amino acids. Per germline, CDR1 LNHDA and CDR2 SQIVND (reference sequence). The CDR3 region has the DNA TGTGCCAGTAGGAAGGGGGCGGACAGGGCGAACACTGAAGCTTTCTTT. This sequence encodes CASRKGADRANTEAFF.

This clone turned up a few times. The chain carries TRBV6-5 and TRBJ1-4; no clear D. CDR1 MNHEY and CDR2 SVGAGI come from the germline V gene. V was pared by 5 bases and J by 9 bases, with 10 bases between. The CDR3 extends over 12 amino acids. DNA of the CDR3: TGTGCCAGCAGTCGACATACGCAAAAACTGTTTTTT. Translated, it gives CASSRHTQKLFF.

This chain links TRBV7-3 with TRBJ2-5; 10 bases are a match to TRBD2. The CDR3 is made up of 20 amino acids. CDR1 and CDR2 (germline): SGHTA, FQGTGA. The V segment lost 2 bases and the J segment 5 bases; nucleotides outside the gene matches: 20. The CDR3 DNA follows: TGTGCCAGCAGCTTATCCCCCCTGGCTAGCGGGAGTCTAGCAGGGGAGACCCAGTACTTC. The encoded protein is CASSLSPLASGSLAGETQYF.

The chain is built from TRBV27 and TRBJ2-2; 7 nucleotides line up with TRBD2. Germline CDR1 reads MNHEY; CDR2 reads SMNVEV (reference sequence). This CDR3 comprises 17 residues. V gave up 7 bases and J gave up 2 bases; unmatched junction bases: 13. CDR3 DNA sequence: TGTGCCAGCACACTATTCTATCGGGGGGATAACACCGGGGAGCTGTTTTTT. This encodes CASTLFYRGDNTGELFF.

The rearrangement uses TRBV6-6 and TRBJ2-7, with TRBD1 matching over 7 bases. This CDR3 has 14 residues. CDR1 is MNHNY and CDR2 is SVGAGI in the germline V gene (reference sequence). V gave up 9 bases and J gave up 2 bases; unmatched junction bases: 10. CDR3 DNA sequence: TGTGCCAGTCACGTTAGGGACAGACCCTACGAGCAGTACTTC. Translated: CASHVRDRPYEQYF.

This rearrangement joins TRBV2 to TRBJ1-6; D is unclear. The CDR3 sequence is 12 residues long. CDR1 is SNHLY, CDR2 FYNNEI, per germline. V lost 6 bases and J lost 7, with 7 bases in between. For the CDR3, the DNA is TGTGCCAGCAGGGACTCCAATTCACCCCTCCACTTT. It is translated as CASRDSNSPLHF.

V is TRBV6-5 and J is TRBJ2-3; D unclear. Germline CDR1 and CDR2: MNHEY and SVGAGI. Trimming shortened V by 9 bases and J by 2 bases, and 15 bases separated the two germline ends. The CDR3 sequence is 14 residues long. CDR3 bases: TGTGCCAGTCAAGTACTCGCGGCCACAGATACGCAGTATTTT. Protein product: CASQVLAATDTQYF.

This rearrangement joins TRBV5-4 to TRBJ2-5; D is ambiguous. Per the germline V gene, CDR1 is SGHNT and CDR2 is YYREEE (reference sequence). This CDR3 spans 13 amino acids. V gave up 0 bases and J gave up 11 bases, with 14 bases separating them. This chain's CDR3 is CASSLVPIEEQYF. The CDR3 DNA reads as TGTGCCAGCAGCTTGGTTCCCATAGAGGAGCAGTACTTC.

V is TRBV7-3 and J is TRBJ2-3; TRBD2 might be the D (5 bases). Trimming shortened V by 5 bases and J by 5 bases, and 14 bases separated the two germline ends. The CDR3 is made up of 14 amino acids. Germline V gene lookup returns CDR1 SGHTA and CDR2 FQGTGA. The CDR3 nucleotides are TGTGCCAGCAGCAGCGGTAGCGTTTTAGATACGCAGTATTTT. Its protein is CASSSGSVLDTQYF.

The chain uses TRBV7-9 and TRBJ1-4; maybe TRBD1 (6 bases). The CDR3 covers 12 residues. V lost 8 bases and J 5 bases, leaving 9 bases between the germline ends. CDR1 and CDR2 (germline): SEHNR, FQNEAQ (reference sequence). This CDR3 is CASVQGNEKLFF. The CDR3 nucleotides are TGTGCCAGCGTACAGGGAAATGAAAAACTGTTTTTT.

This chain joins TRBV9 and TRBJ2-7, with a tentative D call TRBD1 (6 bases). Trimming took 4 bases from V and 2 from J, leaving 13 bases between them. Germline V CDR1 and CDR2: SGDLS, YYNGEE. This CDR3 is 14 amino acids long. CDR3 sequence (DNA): TGTGCCAGCAGCCCCCGGGACAAGACCTACGAGCAGTACTTC. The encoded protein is CASSPRDKTYEQYF.

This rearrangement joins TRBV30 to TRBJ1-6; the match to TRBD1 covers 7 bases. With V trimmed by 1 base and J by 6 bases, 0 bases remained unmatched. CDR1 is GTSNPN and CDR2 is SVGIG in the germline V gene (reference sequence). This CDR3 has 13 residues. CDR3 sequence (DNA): TGTGCCTGGAGTGGACAGGGTAATTCACCCCTCCACTTT. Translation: CAWSGQGNSPLHF.

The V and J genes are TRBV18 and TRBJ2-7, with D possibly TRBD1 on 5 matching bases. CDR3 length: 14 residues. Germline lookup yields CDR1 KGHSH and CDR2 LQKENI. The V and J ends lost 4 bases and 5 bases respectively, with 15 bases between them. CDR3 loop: CASSRSGRVDEQYF. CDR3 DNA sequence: TGTGCCAGCTCACGATCAGGGCGTGTGGACGAGCAGTACTTC.

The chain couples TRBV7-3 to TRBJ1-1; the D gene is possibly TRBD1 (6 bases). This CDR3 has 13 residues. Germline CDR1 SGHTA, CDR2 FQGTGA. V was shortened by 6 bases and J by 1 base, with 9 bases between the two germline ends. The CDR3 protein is CASSGQPNTEAFF. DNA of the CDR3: TGTGCCAGCAGTGGACAGCCGAACACTGAAGCTTTCTTT.

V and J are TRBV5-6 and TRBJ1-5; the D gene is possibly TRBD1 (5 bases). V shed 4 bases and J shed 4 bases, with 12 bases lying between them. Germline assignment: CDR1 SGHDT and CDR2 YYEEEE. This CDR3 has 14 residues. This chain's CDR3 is CASSNQGGNQPQHF. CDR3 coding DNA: TGTGCCAGCAGCAATCAGGGTGGTAATCAGCCCCAGCATTTT.

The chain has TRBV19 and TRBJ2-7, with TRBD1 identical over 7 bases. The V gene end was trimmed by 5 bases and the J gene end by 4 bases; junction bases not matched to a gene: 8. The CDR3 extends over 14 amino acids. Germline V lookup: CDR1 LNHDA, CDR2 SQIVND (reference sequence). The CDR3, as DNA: TGTGCCAGTAGTTCTACAGGGGCCGGGTACGAGCAGTACTTC. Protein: CASSSTGAGYEQYF.

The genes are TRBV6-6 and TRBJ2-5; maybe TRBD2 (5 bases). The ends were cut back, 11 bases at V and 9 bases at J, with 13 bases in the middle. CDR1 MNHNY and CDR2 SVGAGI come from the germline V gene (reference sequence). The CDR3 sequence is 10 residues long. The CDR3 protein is CAQRVLAQYF. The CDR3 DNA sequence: TGTGCCCAGAGGGTCCTTGCCCAGTACTTC.

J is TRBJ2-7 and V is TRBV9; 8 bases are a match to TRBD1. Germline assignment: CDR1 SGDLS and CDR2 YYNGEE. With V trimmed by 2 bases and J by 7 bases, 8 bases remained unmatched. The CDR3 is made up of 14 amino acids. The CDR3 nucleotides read TGTGCCAGCAGCGTGGACAGGGCTTCTACGGAGCAGTACTTC. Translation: CASSVDRASTEQYF.

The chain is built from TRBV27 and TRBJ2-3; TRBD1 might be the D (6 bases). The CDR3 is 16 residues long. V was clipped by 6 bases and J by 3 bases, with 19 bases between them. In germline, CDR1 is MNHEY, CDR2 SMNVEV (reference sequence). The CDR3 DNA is TGTGCCAGCAGAACGTTGACACTAAGGGGGACAGATACGCAGTATTTT. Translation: CASRTLTLRGTDTQYF.

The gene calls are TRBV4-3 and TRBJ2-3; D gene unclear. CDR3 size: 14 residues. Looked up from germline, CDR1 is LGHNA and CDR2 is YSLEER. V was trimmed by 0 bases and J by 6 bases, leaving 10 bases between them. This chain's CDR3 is CASSQDWRGDTQYF. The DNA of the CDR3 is TGCGCCAGCAGCCAAGACTGGCGCGGTGATACGCAGTATTTT.

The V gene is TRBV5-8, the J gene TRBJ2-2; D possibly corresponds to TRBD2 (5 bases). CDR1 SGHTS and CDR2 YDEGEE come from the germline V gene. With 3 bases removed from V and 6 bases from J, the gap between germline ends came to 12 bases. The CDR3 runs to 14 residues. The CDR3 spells CASSSSLASGELFF. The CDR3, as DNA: TGTGCCAGCAGCTCAAGTCTAGCTTCCGGGGAGCTGTTTTTT.

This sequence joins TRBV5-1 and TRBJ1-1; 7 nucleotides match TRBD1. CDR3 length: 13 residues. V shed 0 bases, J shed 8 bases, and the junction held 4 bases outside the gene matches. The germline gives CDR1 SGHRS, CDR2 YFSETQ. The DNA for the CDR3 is TGCGCCAGCAGCTTGGACAGGGGAAGCGAAGCTTTCTTT. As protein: CASSLDRGSEAFF.